This TCR beta chain was found in a study of blood T cell repertoires in COVID-19. Study overall: Samples of COVID-19 (acute and convalescent) were obtained from the United States, Italy and Spain.

Libraries were prepared by immunoSEQ multiplex PCR; TCRdb keeps only in-frame clonotypes and omits some of them. The sample yields 130,000 to 150,000 clones, about nine tenths seen once. Germline-derived CDR1 and CDR2 are SGHTA and FQGTGA. This CDR3 has 13 amino acids. Trimming removed 5 bases at V and 6 bases at J, with 13 bases between. Sequenced input: peripheral blood. The receptor was derived from a woman in her forties or fifties with acute or convalescent COVID-19. This sequence joins TRBV7-3 and TRBJ1-1; weak D call: TRBD1 (5 bases). CDR3 DNA: TGTGCCAGCAGCCAGGAGGGGCGCGCTGAAGCTTTCTTT. This gives the protein CASSQEGRAEAFF.